Below, 28 T cell receptor beta chains from the same sample are listed, as sequenced in a study of blood T cells in healthy people across ages. The second PCR ran roughly 6 to 11 cycles with a sample-barcoded 5' primer and J-beta primers. TCRdb re-derived calls from the 5' RACE reads in MiXCR, one entry per CDR3 protein. The profile shows about 640,000 distinct CDR3 sequences, 25% to 30% of them singletons. Material for sequencing was blood. Every receptor here comes from a woman older than 75 in good health.

The V gene is TRBV5-6, the J gene TRBJ1-1; D is unresolved. Germline loops: CDR1 SGHDT, CDR2 YYEEEE. The CDR3 is made up of 13 amino acids. V gave up 3 bases and J gave up 11 bases, with 17 bases separating them. The CDR3 spells CASSSTRHSGAFF. The CDR3 DNA reads TGTGCCAGCAGCTCCACGCGGCACTCGGGGGCTTTCTTT.

Concerning this clonotype itself: Possible read error: a much larger clone is one base away. The rearrangement links TRBV29-1 to TRBJ2-7; 8 positions agree with TRBD1. Germline loops: CDR1 SQVTM, CDR2 ANQGSEA. With V trimmed by 7 bases and J by 7 bases, 12 bases remained unmatched. This CDR3 has 13 residues. Here the CDR3 reads CSAWDRLTNEQYF. DNA for the CDR3: TGCAGCGCTTGGGACAGGCTTACGAATGAGCAGTACTTC.

This clonotype showed up many times. J is TRBJ2-7 and V is TRBV20-1; 7 bases align to TRBD1. Germline V gene lookup returns CDR1 DFQATT and CDR2 SNEGSKA (reference sequence). The ends lost 6 bases at V and 4 bases at J; junction bases unmatched: 9. The CDR3 covers 13 residues. The CDR3 nucleotides read TGCAGTGCCCATGAGGGGGCACTTTACGAGCAGTACTTC. Its translation is CSAHEGALYEQYF.

The DNA of the CDR3 is TGTGCCAGCAGCTCGGAGCCTAACAAGAGGGATGAGCAGTACTTC. It translates to CASSSEPNKRDEQYF. J is TRBJ2-5 and V is TRBV5-6; possibly TRBD2 for D (5 bases). Germline CDR1 and CDR2: SGHDT and YYEEEE. This CDR3 region has 15 residues. V lost 3 bases to trimming and J lost 11 bases, with 23 bases between them.

Remarks on this clonotype: A read error may explain this, as a much larger clone is one base away. The chain combines TRBV19 with TRBJ2-5; D perhaps matches TRBD2 (5 bases). V was cut by 3 bases and J by 11 bases, with 19 bases left in between. The CDR3 extends over 14 amino acids. Germline V CDR1 and CDR2: LNHDA, SQIVND (reference sequence). In nucleotides, the CDR3 is TGTGCCAGTAGTATGCAGCGGTCTAACAATGAGCAGTACTTC. Protein sequence: CASSMQRSNNEQYF.

The rearrangement links TRBV7-2 to TRBJ2-3, with 9 positions matching TRBD2. The ends lost 3 bases at V and 4 bases at J; junction bases unmatched: 5. Germline lookup yields CDR1 SGHTA and CDR2 FQGNSA. The CDR3 consists of 15 residues. CDR3 loop: CASSLPGLAPDTQYF. CDR3 coding DNA: TGTGCCAGCAGCTTGCCGGGACTAGCACCAGATACGCAGTATTTT.

This clonotype has ten or more counts. The chain couples TRBV12-3 or TRBV12-4 to TRBJ2-5, with D possibly TRBD1 on 6 matching bases. The CDR3 spans 14 residues. Trimming removed 4 bases at V and 4 bases at J, with 13 bases between. The CDR3 nucleotides are TGTGCCAGCAGTTATCAGGGGCGACTAGAGACCCAGTACTTC. Protein: CASSYQGRLETQYF.

CDR3 residues: CASNRGTGCSEQYF. The CDR3 nucleotides are TGTGCCAGCAATAGGGGGACAGGGTGCTCCGAGCAGTACTTC. The V and J genes are TRBV25-1 and TRBJ2-7; TRBD1 agrees at 9 bases. The V gene end was trimmed by 7 bases and the J gene end by 6 bases; junction bases not matched to a gene: 10. The CDR3 sequence is 14 residues long. Germline V lookup: CDR1 MGHDK, CDR2 SYGVNS.

Concerning this clonotype itself: This could be a read error, since a much larger clone is one nucleotide away. This chain links TRBV20-1 with TRBJ2-4; no firm D call. Judging by the DNA end, TRBJ2-7 fits better; the J call may be wrong. There are 12 residues in the CDR3. CDR1 and CDR2 from the germline V gene are DFQATT and SNEGSKA (reference sequence). CDR3 nucleotides: TGCAGTGCTAGAGAAAAGTGGTACGAGCAGTACTTC. Translation gives CSAREKWYEQYF.

This clonotype was detected a few times. The chain couples TRBV2 to TRBJ2-3; D is ambiguous. Trimming removed 7 bases at V and 6 bases at J, with 23 bases between. Germline V gene data show CDR1 as SNHLY and CDR2 as FYNNEI. The length of the CDR3 is 16 residues. DNA of the CDR3: TGTGCCAGCATACGATCTGAGACTTCGTCGGTGGATACGCAGTATTTT. Translated: CASIRSETSSVDTQYF.

This clonotype was observed at least ten times. The chain is built from TRBV12-3 or TRBV12-4 and TRBJ1-2; 9 positions match TRBD1. This CDR3 spans 16 amino acids. J gave up 5 bases and V 10 bases, and 17 bases lay outside the gene matches. CDR3: CATREAGTGKGYGYTF. The CDR3 DNA reads as TGTGCCACCAGAGAAGCCGGGACAGGGAAAGGATATGGCTACACCTTC.

This clonotype has ten or more counts. The V and J genes are TRBV2 and TRBJ1-2; TRBD1 aligns across 8 bases. Germline-derived CDR1 and CDR2 are SNHLY and FYNNEI. The CDR3 consists of 17 residues. V trimming: 6 bases; J trimming: 0 bases; junction bases outside the gene matches: 12. The CDR3 region has the DNA TGTGCCAGCAGGTCCGACAGGGGACCCTTTACTAACTATGGCTACACCTTC. Translated: CASRSDRGPFTNYGYTF.

There are many counts of this clonotype. This chain connects TRBV7-8 to TRBJ2-3, with D possibly matching TRBD2 (5 bases). This CDR3 is built from 16 residues. Trimming stripped 2 bases from V and 0 bases from J, with 12 bases between. Germline CDR1 is SGHVS and CDR2 is FQNEAQ. The CDR3 loop is CASSLRTGRSTDTQYF. DNA of the CDR3: TGTGCCAGCAGCTTAAGAACGGGAAGGAGCACAGATACGCAGTATTTT.

This clonotype was picked up many times. The chain couples TRBV6-5 to TRBJ1-2, with D possibly being TRBD1 (6 bases). Germline-derived CDR1 and CDR2 are MNHEY and SVGAGI. V gave up 7 bases and J gave up 4 bases, with 10 bases separating them. The CDR3 is made up of 12 amino acids. For the CDR3, the DNA is TGTGCCAGCACCGACAGGTTCTATGGCTACACCTTC. Translation: CASTDRFYGYTF.

This clonotype was seen more than once but under ten times. This rearrangement joins TRBV7-9 to TRBJ2-3; 8 bases line up with TRBD2. Germline lookup yields CDR1 SEHNR and CDR2 FQNEAQ (reference sequence). This CDR3 comprises 15 residues. With V trimmed by 0 bases and J by 6 bases, 5 bases remained unmatched. CDR3 DNA: TGTGCCAGCAGCTTAGCCGGGGGGACTAGGGATACGCAGTATTTT. This sequence encodes CASSLAGGTRDTQYF.

As concerns this clonotype: A much larger clone sits a single nucleotide away, making a read error possible. The rearrangement links TRBV5-1 to TRBJ2-1, with 9 nucleotides matching TRBD2. The germline V gene encodes CDR1 SGHRS and CDR2 YFSETQ. The J segment lost 7 bases and the V segment lost 0 bases, leaving 5 bases of the junction unmatched. This CDR3 is built from 15 residues. The CDR3 region is CASSLGGGGPNEQFF. The CDR3 bases are TGCGCCAGCAGCTTGGGCGGGGGGGGGCCGAATGAGCAGTTCTTC.

Regarding this clonotype: Possible read error: a much larger clone is one base away. The rearrangement links TRBV9 to TRBJ2-1; D gene unclear. This CDR3 spans 11 amino acids. Trimming stripped 0 bases from V and 8 bases from J, with 3 bases between. The V gene's germline CDR1 is SGDLS and CDR2 YYNGEE. The DNA for the CDR3 is TGTGCCAGCAGCGTAGGAGATGAGCAGTTCTTC. Protein product: CASSVGDEQFF.

This clonotype was observed many times. The rearrangement links TRBV7-8 to TRBJ2-7; D is perhaps TRBD2 (5 bases). The V gene lost 0 bases and the J gene lost 2 bases, with 20 bases spanning the gap. Per the germline V gene, CDR1 is SGHVS and CDR2 is FQNEAQ. The CDR3 is made up of 18 amino acids. Here the CDR3 DNA reads TGTGCCAGCAGCTTAGCAATAAACCGGGAACCTGGGGCCTACGAGCAGTACTTC. Its protein is CASSLAINREPGAYEQYF. Together with reference TRBV7-8 and TRBJ2-7, the CDR3 gives the full variable domain: GAGVSQSPRYKVAKRGQDVALRCDPISGHVSLFWYQQALGQGPEFLTYFQNEAQLDKSGLPSDRFFAERPEGSVSTLKIQRTQQEDSAVYLCASSLAINREPGAYEQYFGPGTRLTVT.

This clonotype was counted ten times or more. V is TRBV7-2 and J is TRBJ2-3, with D maybe TRBD2 (5 bases). V was shortened by 3 bases and J by 5 bases, with 9 bases between the two germline ends. The CDR3 sequence is 13 residues long. From germline, CDR1 is SGHTA and CDR2 FQGNSA. CDR3 region: CASSLAGLDTQYF. CDR3 nucleotides: TGTGCCAGCAGCTTGGCTGGACTAGATACGCAGTATTTT.

As regards this clonotype: This may arise from a read error, as a much more abundant clone is one base away. The CDR3 spells CASSLDREGGNEQYF. In DNA, the CDR3 is TGCGCCAGCAGCTTGGACCGGGAGGGGGGCAATGAGCAGTACTTC. The rearrangement links TRBV5-1 to TRBJ2-7, with 8 bases that match TRBD2. V shed 0 bases, J shed 7 bases, and the junction held 9 bases outside the gene matches. The CDR3 length is 15 residues. Germline V gene data show CDR1 as SGHRS and CDR2 as YFSETQ.

In regard to this clonotype: Being one base from a much bigger clone, this may be a read error. The chain employs TRBV6-1 and TRBJ2-1; D unresolved. The CDR3 has 17 amino acids. Germline assignment: CDR1 MNHNS and CDR2 SASEGT. The CDR3 is CASSGSPVSSSCNEQFF. For the CDR3, the DNA is TGTGCCAGCAGTGGGTCGCCAGTCTCAAGCTCCTGCAATGAGCAGTTCTTC.

This clonotype has ten or more counts. The chain links TRBV6-6 to TRBJ1-2; TRBD1 matches at 7 bases. The CDR3 is 13 amino acids. From germline, CDR1 is MNHNY and CDR2 SVGAGI (reference sequence). The trim removed 8 bases at V and 8 bases at J, leaving 11 bases unmatched. In nucleotides, the CDR3 is TGTGCCAGCCTGAGGGGGCAGGGACGGGGCTACACCTTC. Its protein is CASLRGQGRGYTF.

This clonotype occurred many times. The chain has TRBV12-5 and TRBJ2-3, with a weak D call TRBD1 (6 bases). This CDR3 region has 16 residues. Germline CDR1 is LGHNT and CDR2 is FRNRAP. V was shortened by 7 bases and J by 2 bases, with 19 bases between the two germline ends. CDR3 coding DNA: TGTGCTAGTGCCCTTGGGGAACAGGGACACACAGATACGCAGTATTTT. It encodes CASALGEQGHTDTQYF.

This clonotype was found many times. The CDR3 loop reads CASTLSGASTDTQYF. CDR3 coding DNA: TGTGCCAGCACCCTAAGCGGGGCTAGCACAGATACGCAGTATTTT. The rearrangement joins TRBV7-9 to TRBJ2-3, with 7 bases lining up with TRBD2. The germline gives CDR1 SEHNR, CDR2 FQNEAQ (reference sequence). V was clipped by 7 bases and J by 0 bases; unmatched bases: 7. CDR3 size: 15 residues.

This clonotype was counted many times. The chain links TRBV5-1 to TRBJ2-5, with TRBD2 identical over 9 bases. Trimming at V came to 1 base and at J to 4 bases, leaving 5 bases not matched to a gene. CDR1 is SGHRS and CDR2 is YFSETQ in the germline V gene. The CDR3 is made up of 15 amino acids. The CDR3 loop is CASSLIPAGGETQYF. CDR3 DNA sequence: TGCGCCAGCAGCTTGATCCCAGCGGGGGGAGAGACCCAGTACTTC.

This clonotype has at least ten counts. The V gene is TRBV7-2, the J gene TRBJ1-1; D is unclear. CDR1 SGHTA and CDR2 FQGNSA come from the germline V gene. There are 14 residues in the CDR3. V was trimmed by 2 bases and J by 1 base, leaving 8 bases between them. Here the CDR3 DNA reads TGTGCCAGCAGCTTAACTTTGGGGAACACTGAAGCTTTCTTT. Encoded protein: CASSLTLGNTEAFF.

Many counts were recorded for this clonotype. The rearrangement uses TRBV20-1 and TRBJ2-3; 7 bases are a match to TRBD2. This CDR3 has 11 amino acids. Germline loops: CDR1 DFQATT, CDR2 SNEGSKA (reference sequence). Unmatched junction bases numbered 0, after V lost 3 bases and J lost 6 bases. The CDR3 is CSASSGDTQYF. CDR3 DNA sequence: TGCAGTGCTAGTAGCGGGGATACGCAGTATTTT.

This clonotype has only a few counts. The chain uses TRBV10-2 and TRBJ1-1, with a weak D call TRBD1 (5 bases). Germline CDR1 and CDR2: WSHSY and SAAADI. V lost 6 bases, J lost 4 bases, and 15 bases lay in between. The CDR3 is made up of 14 amino acids. CDR3 in amino acids: CASSADSLPTEAFF. CDR3 in DNA: TGCGCCAGCAGCGCTGACAGTCTCCCCACTGAAGCTTTCTTT.